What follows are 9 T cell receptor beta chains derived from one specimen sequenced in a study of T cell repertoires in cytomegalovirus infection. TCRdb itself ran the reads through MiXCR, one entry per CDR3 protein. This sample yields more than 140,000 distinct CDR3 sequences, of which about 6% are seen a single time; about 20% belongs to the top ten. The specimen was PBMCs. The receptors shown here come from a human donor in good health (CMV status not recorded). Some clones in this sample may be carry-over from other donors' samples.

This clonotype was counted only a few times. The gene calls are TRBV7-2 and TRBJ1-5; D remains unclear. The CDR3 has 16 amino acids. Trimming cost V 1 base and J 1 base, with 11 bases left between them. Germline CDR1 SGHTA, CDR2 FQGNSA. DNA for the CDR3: TGTGCCAGCAGCTTAGGATTCGGGCCAAGCAATCAGCCCCAGCATTTT. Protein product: CASSLGFGPSNQPQHF.

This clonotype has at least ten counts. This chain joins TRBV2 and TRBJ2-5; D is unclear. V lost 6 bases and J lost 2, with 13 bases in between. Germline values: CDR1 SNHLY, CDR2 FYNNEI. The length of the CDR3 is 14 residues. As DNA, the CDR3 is TGTGCCAGCAGCCTTCGAGGTCTGCAAGAGACCCAGTACTTC. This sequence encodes CASSLRGLQETQYF.

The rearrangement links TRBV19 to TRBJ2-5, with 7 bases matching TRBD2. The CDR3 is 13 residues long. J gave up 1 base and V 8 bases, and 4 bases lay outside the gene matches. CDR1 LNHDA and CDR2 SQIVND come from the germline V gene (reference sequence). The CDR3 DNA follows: TGTGCCAGTGGGGGGGACTCCCAAGAGACCCAGTACTTC. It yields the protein CASGGDSQETQYF.

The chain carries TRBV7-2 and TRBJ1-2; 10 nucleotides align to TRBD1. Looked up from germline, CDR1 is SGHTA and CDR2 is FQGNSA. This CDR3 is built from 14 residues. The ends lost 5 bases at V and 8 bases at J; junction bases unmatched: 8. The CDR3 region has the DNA TGTGCCAGCAGCCCCGACAGGGGGCGAGGGGGCTACACCTTC. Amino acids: CASSPDRGRGGYTF.

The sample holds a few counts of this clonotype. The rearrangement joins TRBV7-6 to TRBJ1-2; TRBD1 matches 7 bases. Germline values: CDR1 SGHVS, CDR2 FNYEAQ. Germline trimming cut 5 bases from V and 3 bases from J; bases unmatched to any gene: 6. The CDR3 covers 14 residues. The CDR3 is CASSPGGGDYGYTF. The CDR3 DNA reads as TGTGCCAGCAGCCCCGGAGGGGGCGACTATGGCTACACCTTC.

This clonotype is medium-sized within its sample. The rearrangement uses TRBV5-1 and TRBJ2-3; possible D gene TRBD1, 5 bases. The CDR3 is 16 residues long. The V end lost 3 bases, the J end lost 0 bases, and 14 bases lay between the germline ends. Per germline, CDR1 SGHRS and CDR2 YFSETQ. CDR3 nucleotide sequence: TGCGCCAGCAGCTCCGCAGGGTCCCTAAGCACAGATACGCAGTATTTT. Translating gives CASSSAGSLSTDTQYF.

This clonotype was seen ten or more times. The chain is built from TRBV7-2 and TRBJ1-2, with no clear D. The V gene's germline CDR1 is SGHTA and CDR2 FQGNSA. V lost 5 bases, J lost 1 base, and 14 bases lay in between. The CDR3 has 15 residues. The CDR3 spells CASSNLPGSNYGYTF. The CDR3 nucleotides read TGTGCCAGCAGCAACCTTCCGGGGAGTAACTATGGCTACACCTTC. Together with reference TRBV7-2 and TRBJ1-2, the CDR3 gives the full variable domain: GAGVSQSPSNKVTEKGKDVELRCDPISGHTALYWYRQSLGQGLEFLIYFQGNSAPDKSGLPSDRFSAERTGGSVSTLTIQRTQQEDSAVYLCASSNLPGSNYGYTFGSGTRLTVV.

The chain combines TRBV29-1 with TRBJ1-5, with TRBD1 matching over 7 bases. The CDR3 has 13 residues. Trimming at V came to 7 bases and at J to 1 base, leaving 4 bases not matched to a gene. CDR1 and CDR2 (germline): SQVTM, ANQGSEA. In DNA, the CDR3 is TGCAGCGCCCAGACAGGGAGCAATCAGCCCCAGCATTTT. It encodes CSAQTGSNQPQHF.

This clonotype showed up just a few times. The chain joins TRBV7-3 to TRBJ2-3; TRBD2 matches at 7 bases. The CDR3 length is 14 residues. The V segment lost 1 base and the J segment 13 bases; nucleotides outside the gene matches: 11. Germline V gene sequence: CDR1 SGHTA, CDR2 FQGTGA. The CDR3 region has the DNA TGTGCCAGCAGCTTAAGCGCTAGCCCTGGGGGGGAGTATTTT. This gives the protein CASSLSASPGGEYF. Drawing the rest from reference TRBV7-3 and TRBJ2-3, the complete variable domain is GAGVSQTPSNKVTEKGKYVELRCDPISGHTALYWYRQSLGQGPEFLIYFQGTGAADDSGLPNDRFFAVRPEGSVSTLKIQRTERGDSAVYLCASSLSASPGGEYFGPGTRLTVL.